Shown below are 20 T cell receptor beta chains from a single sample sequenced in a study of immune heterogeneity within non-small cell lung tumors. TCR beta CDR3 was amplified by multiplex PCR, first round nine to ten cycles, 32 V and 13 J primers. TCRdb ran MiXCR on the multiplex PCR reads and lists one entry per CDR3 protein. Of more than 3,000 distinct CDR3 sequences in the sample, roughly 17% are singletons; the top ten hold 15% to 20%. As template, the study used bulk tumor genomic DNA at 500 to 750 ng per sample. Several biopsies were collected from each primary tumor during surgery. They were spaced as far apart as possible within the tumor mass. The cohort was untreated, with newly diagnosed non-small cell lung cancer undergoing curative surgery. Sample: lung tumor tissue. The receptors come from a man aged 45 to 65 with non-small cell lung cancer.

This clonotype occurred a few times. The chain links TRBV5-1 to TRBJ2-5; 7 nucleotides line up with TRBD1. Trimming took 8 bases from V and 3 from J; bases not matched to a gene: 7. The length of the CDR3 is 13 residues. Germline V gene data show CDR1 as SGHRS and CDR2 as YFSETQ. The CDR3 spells CASSQGGEETQYF. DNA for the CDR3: TGCGCCAGTTCACAAGGGGGCGAAGAGACCCAGTACTTC.

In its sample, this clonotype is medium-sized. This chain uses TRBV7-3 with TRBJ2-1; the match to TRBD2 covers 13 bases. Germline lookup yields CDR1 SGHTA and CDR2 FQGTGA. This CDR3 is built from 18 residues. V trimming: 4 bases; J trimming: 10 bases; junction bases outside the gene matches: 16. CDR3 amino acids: CASSSNMPGLAGQGEQFF. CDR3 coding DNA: TGTGCCAGCAGCTCTAACATGCCGGGACTAGCGGGACAGGGAGAGCAGTTCTTC.

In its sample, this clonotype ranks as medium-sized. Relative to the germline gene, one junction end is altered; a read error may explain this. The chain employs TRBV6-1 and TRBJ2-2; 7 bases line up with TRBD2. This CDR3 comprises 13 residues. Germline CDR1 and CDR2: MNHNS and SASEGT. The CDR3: CLTGTKNTGELFF. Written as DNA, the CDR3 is TGCCTCACCGGGACTAAGAACACCGGGGAGCTGTTTTTT.

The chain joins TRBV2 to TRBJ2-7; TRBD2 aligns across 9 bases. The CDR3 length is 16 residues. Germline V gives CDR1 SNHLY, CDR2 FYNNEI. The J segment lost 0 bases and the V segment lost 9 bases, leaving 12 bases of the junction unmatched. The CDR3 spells CARGWTSERSSYEQYF. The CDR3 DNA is TGTGCCAGGGGCTGGACTAGCGAGCGAAGCTCCTACGAGCAGTACTTC.

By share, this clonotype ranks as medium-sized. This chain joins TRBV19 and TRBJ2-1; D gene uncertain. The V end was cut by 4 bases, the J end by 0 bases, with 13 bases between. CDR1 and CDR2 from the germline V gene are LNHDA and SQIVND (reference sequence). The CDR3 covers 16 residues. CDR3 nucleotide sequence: TGTGCCAGTAGTACCCGGGTAGCCCTCTCCTACAATGAGCAGTTCTTC. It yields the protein CASSTRVALSYNEQFF.

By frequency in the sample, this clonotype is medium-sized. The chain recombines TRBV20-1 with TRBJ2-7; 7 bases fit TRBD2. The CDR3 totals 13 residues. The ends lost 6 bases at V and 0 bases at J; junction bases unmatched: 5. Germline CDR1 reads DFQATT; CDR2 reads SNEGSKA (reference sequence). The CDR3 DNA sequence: TGCAGTGCCAGTACGGGGGGCTCCTACGAGCAGTACTTC. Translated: CSASTGGSYEQYF.

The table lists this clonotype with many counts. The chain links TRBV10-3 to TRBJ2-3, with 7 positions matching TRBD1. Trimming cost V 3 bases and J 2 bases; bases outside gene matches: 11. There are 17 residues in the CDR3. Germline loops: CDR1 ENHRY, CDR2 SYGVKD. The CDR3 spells CAISDSIGDSSTDTQYF. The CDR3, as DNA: TGTGCCATCAGTGATAGTATAGGGGACAGTTCCACAGATACGCAGTATTTT.

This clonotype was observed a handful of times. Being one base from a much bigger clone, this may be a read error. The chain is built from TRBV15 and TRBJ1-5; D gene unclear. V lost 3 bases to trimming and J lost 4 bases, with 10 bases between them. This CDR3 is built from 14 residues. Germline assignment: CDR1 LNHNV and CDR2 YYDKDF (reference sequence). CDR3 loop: CATSSWGFNQPQHF. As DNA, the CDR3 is TGTGCCACCAGCAGCTGGGGTTTTAATCAGCCCCAGCATTTT. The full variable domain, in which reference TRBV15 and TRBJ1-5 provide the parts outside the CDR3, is DAMVIQNPRYQVTQFGKPVTLSCSQTLNHNVMYWYQQKSSQAPKLLFHYYDKDFNNEADTPDNFQSRRPNTSFCFLDIRSPGLGDTAMYLCATSSWGFNQPQHFGDGTRLSIL.

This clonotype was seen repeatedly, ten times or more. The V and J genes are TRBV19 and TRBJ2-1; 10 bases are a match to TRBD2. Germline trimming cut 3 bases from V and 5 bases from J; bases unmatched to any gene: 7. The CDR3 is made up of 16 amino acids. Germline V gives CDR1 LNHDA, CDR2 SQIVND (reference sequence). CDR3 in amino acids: CASSIYVGLADNEQFF. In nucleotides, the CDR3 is TGTGCCAGTAGTATTTATGTCGGACTAGCGGACAATGAGCAGTTCTTC. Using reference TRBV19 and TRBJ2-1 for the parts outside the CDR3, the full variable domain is DGGITQSPKYLFRKEGQNVTLSCEQNLNHDAMYWYRQDPGQGLRLIYYSQIVNDFQKGDIAEGYSVSREKKESFPLTVTSAQKNPTAFYLCASSIYVGLADNEQFFGPGTRLTVL.

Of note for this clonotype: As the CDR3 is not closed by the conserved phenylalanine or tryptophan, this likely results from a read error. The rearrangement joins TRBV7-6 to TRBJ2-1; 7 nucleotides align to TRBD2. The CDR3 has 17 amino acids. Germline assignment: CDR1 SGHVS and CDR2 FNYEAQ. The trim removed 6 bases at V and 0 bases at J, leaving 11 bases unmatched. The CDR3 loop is CASSLPAGGSSYNEQFS. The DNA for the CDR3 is TGTGCCAGCAGTTTACCAGCGGGCGGGAGCTCCTACAATGAGCAGTTCTCC.

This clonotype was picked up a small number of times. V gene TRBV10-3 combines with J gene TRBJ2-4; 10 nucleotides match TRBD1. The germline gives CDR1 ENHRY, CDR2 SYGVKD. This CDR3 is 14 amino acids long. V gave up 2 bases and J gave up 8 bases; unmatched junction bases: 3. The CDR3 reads CAISEPGTGDIQYF. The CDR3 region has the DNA TGTGCCATCAGTGAGCCGGGGACAGGGGACATTCAGTACTTC.

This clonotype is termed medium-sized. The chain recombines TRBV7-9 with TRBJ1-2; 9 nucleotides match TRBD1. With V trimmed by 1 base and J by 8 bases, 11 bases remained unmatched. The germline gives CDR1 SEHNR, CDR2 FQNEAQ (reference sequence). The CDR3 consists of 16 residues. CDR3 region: CASSLGLGQGNSGYTF. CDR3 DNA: TGTGCCAGCAGCTTAGGGCTGGGACAGGGTAATTCAGGCTACACCTTC.

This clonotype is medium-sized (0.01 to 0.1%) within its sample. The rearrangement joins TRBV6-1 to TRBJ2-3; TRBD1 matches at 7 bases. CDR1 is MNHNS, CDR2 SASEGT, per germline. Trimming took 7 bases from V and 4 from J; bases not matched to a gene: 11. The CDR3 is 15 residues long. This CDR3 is CASTSRGGASDTQYF. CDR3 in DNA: TGTGCCAGCACAAGTCGAGGGGGCGCGTCAGATACGCAGTATTTT.

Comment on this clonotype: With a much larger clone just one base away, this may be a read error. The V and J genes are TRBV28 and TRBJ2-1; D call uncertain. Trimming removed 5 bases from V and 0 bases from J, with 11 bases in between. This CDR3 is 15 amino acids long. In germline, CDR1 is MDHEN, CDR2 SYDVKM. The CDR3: CASSDCPFSYNEQFF. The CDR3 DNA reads TGTGCCAGCAGTGACTGCCCCTTCTCCTACAATGAGCAGTTCTTC.

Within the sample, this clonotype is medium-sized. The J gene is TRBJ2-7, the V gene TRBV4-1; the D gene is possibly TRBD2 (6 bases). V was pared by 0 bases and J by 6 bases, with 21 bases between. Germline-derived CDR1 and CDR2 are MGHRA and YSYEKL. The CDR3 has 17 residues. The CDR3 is CASSQDGGGLRGAEQYF. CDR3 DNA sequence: TGCGCCAGCAGCCAAGATGGTGGCGGACTGCGGGGCGCCGAGCAGTACTTC.

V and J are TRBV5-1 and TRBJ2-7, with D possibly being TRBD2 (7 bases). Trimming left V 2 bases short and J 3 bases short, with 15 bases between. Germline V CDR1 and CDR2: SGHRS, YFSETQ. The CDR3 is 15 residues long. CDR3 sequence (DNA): TGCGCCAGCAGCTTTTCACAGGGACTACTCTACGAGCAGTACTTC. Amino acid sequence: CASSFSQGLLYEQYF.

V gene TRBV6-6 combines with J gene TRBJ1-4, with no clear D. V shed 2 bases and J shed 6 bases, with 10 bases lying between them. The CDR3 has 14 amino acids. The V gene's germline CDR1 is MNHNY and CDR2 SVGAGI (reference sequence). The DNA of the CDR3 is TGTGCCAGCAGTTACCCGGGGAGTGATGAAAAACTGTTTTTT. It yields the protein CASSYPGSDEKLFF.

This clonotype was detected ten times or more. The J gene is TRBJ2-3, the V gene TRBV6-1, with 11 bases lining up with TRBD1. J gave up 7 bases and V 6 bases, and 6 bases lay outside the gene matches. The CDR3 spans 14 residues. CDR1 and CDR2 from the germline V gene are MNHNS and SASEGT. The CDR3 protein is CASSPGTGGHTQYF. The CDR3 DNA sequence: TGTGCCAGCAGCCCCGGGACAGGGGGGCATACGCAGTATTTT.

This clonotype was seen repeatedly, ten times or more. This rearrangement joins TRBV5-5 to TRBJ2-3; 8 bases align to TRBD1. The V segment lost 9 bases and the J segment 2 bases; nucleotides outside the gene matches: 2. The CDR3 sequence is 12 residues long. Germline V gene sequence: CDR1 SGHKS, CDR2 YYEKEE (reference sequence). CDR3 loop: CATRGPTDTQYF. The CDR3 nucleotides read TGTGCCACCAGGGGGCCCACAGATACGCAGTATTTT.

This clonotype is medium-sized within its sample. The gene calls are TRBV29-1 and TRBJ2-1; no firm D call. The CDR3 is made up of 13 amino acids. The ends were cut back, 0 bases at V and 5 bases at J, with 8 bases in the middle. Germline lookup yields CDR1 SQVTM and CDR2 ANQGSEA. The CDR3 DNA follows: TGCAGCGTTGAAGACTGGAAGAACAATGAGCAGTTCTTC. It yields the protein CSVEDWKNNEQFF.